The 14 T cell receptor beta chains listed next were all sequenced from one sample in a study of CD8+CD57+ T cells in acquired aplastic anemia (dated 2018 in TCRdb). Expansion of CD8+CD57+ cells had been shown by flow cytometry in the patients chosen for sequencing. The run used an Illumina HiSeq 2000. Profiling of TCR beta VDJ combinations and CDR3 sequences used genomic DNA as the template. TCRdb applied fastp at Q25 and MiXCR to the public reads, then kept only in-frame beta chains. Merged by CDR3 protein, the rows form single entries marked with the most common genes and DNA. The sample records 150,000 or so distinct CDR3 sequences, roughly half of which are singletons. Around 12% of the sample lies in the top ten. The sample comprised sorted CD4+, CD8+, or CD8+CD57+ T cells (not recorded which) from PBMCs. Receptor source: a human donor with aplastic anemia.

V and J are TRBV24-1 and TRBJ2-7; a weak D match, TRBD1 (8 bases). Germline CDR1 reads KGHDR; CDR2 reads SFDVKD. Trimming cost V 5 bases and J 5 bases, with 12 bases left between them. CDR3 length: 13 residues. CDR3 loop: CATSVTGGDEQYF. The DNA of the CDR3 is TGTGCCACCAGTGTAACAGGGGGGGACGAGCAGTACTTC.

The chain employs TRBV19 and TRBJ1-5; no reliable D call. The CDR3 has 14 residues. V shed 3 bases and J shed 8 bases, with 14 bases lying between them. Germline V CDR1 and CDR2: LNHDA, SQIVND (reference sequence). DNA for the CDR3: TGTGCCAGTAGTATTAGGGAGTTGTGGAAGCCCCAGCATTTT. This encodes CASSIRELWKPQHF.

Many counts were recorded for this clonotype. This rearrangement joins TRBV20-1 to TRBJ2-1, with 8 bases matching TRBD2. The CDR3 contains 15 residues. Germline V lookup: CDR1 DFQATT, CDR2 SNEGSKA (reference sequence). Trimming cost V 6 bases and J 10 bases; bases outside gene matches: 17. CDR3: CSAYSGTRTRREQFF. Here the CDR3 DNA reads TGCAGTGCATACTCCGGGACTAGAACTCGAAGGGAGCAGTTCTTC.

This sequence joins TRBV5-1 and TRBJ1-4, with TRBD1 as a possible D gene (6 bases). Germline values: CDR1 SGHRS, CDR2 YFSETQ. V dropped 2 bases and J dropped 7 bases, with 15 bases sitting between them. The CDR3 is made up of 15 amino acids. CDR3 loop: CASSFNQQGTEKLFF. Here the CDR3 DNA reads TGCGCCAGCAGCTTTAATCAGCAGGGGACTGAAAAACTGTTTTTT.

This clonotype was observed many times. This chain joins TRBV5-4 and TRBJ2-2; 10 nucleotides match TRBD2. Looked up from germline, CDR1 is SGHNT and CDR2 is YYREEE (reference sequence). CDR3 length: 15 amino acids. CDR3 DNA: TGTGCTGGGGGTAGCGGGGGGAAAATCACCGGGGAGCTGTTTTTT. Translated, it gives CAGGSGGKITGELFF.

This clonotype has a count of ten or more. This chain connects TRBV7-9 to TRBJ2-5, with D perhaps TRBD1 (5 bases). Germline V gives CDR1 SEHNR, CDR2 FQNEAQ (reference sequence). Trimming removed 2 bases at V and 1 base at J, with 17 bases between. The CDR3 consists of 17 residues. DNA of the CDR3: TGTGCCAGCAGCTTACCCCACGGACAAGATTTCCAAGAGACCCAGTACTTC. As protein: CASSLPHGQDFQETQYF.

In regard to this clonotype: One junction end disagrees with the germline gene, perhaps due to a read error. The CDR3 region is CASSNNRSYGYTF. CDR3 coding DNA: TGCGCCAGCAGCAACAACAGAAGCTATGGCTACACCTTC. The chain employs TRBV6-1 and TRBJ1-2; D not resolved. Germline V gene data show CDR1 as MNHNS and CDR2 as SASEGT. This CDR3 contains 13 residues.

V usage is TRBV7-9 and J usage is TRBJ2-5, with D perhaps TRBD2 (5 bases). Germline V gene lookup returns CDR1 SEHNR and CDR2 FQNEAQ (reference sequence). The CDR3 runs to 15 residues. V lost 1 base to trimming and J lost 0 bases, with 9 bases between them. The CDR3 spells CASSLEAAHQETQYF. The CDR3, as DNA: TGTGCCAGCAGCTTAGAAGCGGCCCACCAAGAGACCCAGTACTTC.

This clonotype was counted between two and nine times. The V call is TRBV2, the J call TRBJ2-5; TRBD2 is a possible D gene (7 bases). The V and J ends lost 9 bases and 0 bases respectively, with 14 bases between them. The V gene's germline CDR1 is SNHLY and CDR2 FYNNEI. The CDR3 is 14 amino acids. The chain's CDR3 is CARGGRGYQETQYF. Here the CDR3 DNA reads TGTGCCAGGGGGGGGCGGGGCTACCAAGAGACCCAGTACTTC.

This clonotype showed up many times. This chain links TRBV27 with TRBJ2-7, with D perhaps assigned TRBD1 or TRBD2 (6 bases each). This CDR3 spans 14 amino acids. V shed 5 bases and J shed 6 bases, with 17 bases lying between them. The germline V gene has CDR1 MNHEY and CDR2 SMNVEV (reference sequence). The CDR3 loop is CASSTGGLGLEQYF. CDR3 nucleotides: TGTGCCAGCAGTACTGGGGGGCTAGGGCTCGAGCAGTACTTC.

The chain joins TRBV7-6 to TRBJ2-7; 12 nucleotides match TRBD2. This CDR3 spans 17 amino acids. CDR1 and CDR2 (germline): SGHVS, FNYEAQ. Trimming cost V 2 bases and J 2 bases; bases outside gene matches: 7. The CDR3 DNA sequence: TGTGCCAGCAGCTTAATGTGGGCTAGCGGGGGGGCCTACGAGCAGTACTTC. It codes for CASSLMWASGGAYEQYF.

J is TRBJ1-2 and V is TRBV24-1, with D maybe TRBD1 (5 bases). The CDR3 has 14 amino acids. In germline, CDR1 is KGHDR, CDR2 SFDVKD. Trimming took off 4 bases at V and 1 base at J, with 9 bases between the two ends. The CDR3 coding sequence is TGTGCCACCAGTGAGGGGACCCTTAACTATGGCTACACCTTC. It is translated as CATSEGTLNYGYTF.

This clonotype was seen repeatedly, ten times or more. This chain links TRBV2 with TRBJ1-2; 10 bases agree with TRBD1. Per germline, CDR1 SNHLY and CDR2 FYNNEI. The CDR3 totals 14 residues. V shed 6 bases, J shed 8 bases, and the junction held 9 bases outside the gene matches. CDR3 loop: CASSGEDRGNGYTF. As DNA, the CDR3 is TGTGCCAGCAGCGGAGAGGACAGGGGGAACGGCTACACCTTC. The full variable domain, rest sourced from reference TRBV2 and TRBJ1-2, is EPEVTQTPSHQVTQMGQEVILRCVPISNHLYFYWYRQILGQKVEFLVSFYNNEISEKSEIFDDQFSVERPDGSNFTLKIRSTKLEDSAMYFCASSGEDRGNGYTFGSGTRLTVV.

The chain joins TRBV2 to TRBJ1-2; D is uncertain. V was cut by 3 bases and J by 1 base, with 9 bases left in between. The length of the CDR3 is 14 residues. Per the germline V gene, CDR1 is SNHLY and CDR2 is FYNNEI. CDR3 sequence reads: CASSEWQLNYGYTF. The CDR3 nucleotides read TGTGCCAGCAGTGAGTGGCAGCTTAACTATGGCTACACCTTC.